This T cell receptor beta chain was recorded in a study of blood T cell repertoires in COVID-19. About the study: Samples representing acute and convalescent COVID-19 were sourced from the United States, Italy and Spain.

Participants were aged roughly 18 to 90 years, lived in 20 to 30 US areas, and enrolled virtually. The CDR3 loop spans 15 amino acids. Germline lookup yields CDR1 SEHNR and CDR2 FQNEAQ (reference sequence). V lost 1 base and J 6 bases, leaving 13 bases between the germline ends. Original processing notes: Amplifying reference gene primers gave estimates of nucleated cell counts. The table came from immunoSEQ multiplex PCR; TCRdb's copy has only in-frame clones and leaves some out. The V and J calls and clone size are taken from that table; D and trimming were inferred from the DNA. Found here are 150,000 to 200,000 clones, approximately 88% of them singletons; the top ten hold approximately 12%.

This clonotype was obtained from an older woman who had recovered from COVID-19. The sequenced sample consisted of PBMCs or T cells enriched from blood (not recorded which). This sequence joins TRBV7-9 and TRBJ1-5; D is possibly TRBD1 (5 bases). DNA for the CDR3: TGTGCCAGCAGCTTAGGGGGCGCAGCTGGTCAGCCCCAGCATTTT. As protein: CASSLGGAAGQPQHF.